Following are 15 T cell receptor beta chains from one sample sequenced in a study of cytomegalovirus exposure and HLA in healthy donors. Primers for the PCR totalled 60 Vbeta and 13 Jbeta. Method: immunoSEQ multiplex PCR; TCRdb's copy keeps in-frame clones and lacks some. The sample records roughly 140,000 clones, about 80% being singletons. Source material: PBMCs. Receptors were obtained from a woman in her forties or fifties in good health and CMV-seropositive.

V is TRBV7-2 and J is TRBJ1-3; 7 bases match TRBD1. Germline lookup yields CDR1 SGHTA and CDR2 FQGNSA. This CDR3 spans 15 amino acids. The trim removed 6 bases at V and 4 bases at J, leaving 9 bases unmatched. The DNA for the CDR3 is TGTGCCAGCAGTTTTACAGGGGCGCGCGGAAACACCATATATTTT. This codes for CASSFTGARGNTIYF.

CDR3 region: CASRISGASYNEQFF. The CDR3 DNA sequence: TGTGCCAGCAGAATTAGCGGGGCATCCTACAATGAGCAGTTCTTC. V and J are TRBV6-5 and TRBJ2-1; 8 bases map to TRBD2. The CDR3 spans 15 residues. The germline V gene encodes CDR1 MNHEY and CDR2 SVGAGI. The junction had 5 bases not matched to a gene; V was cut back by 6 bases and J by 1 base.

The V gene is TRBV4-1, the J gene TRBJ2-7; D is uncertain. CDR3 length: 13 amino acids. Between the trimmed V and J ends, which lost 5 bases and 5 bases, there was a span of 13 bases. Germline V CDR1 and CDR2: MGHRA, YSYEKL. The CDR3 nucleotides read TGCGCCAGCAGCTTCAGGCATTTGGACGAGCAGTACTTC. Translating it yields CASSFRHLDEQYF.

This chain joins TRBV7-2 and TRBJ2-5; 9 bases are shared with TRBD1. The CDR3 runs to 14 residues. The V gene end was trimmed by 6 bases and the J gene end by 11 bases; junction bases not matched to a gene: 13. The germline V gene encodes CDR1 SGHTA and CDR2 FQGNSA. CDR3 DNA sequence: TGTGCCAGCAGTACGGGACAGGGAAGTCAGGAGCAGTACTTC. It specifies CASSTGQGSQEQYF.

V is TRBV11-1 and J is TRBJ2-1, with TRBD2 matching 8 bases. The CDR3 is 17 amino acids. J was trimmed by 4 bases and V by 9 bases; bases with no gene match: 17. Germline V gives CDR1 SGHAT, CDR2 FQDESV (reference sequence). CDR3 region: CARKFSVQRGHYNEQFF. The CDR3 DNA sequence: TGTGCCAGGAAATTCTCGGTTCAGCGGGGGCATTACAATGAGCAGTTCTTC.

The CDR3 DNA follows: TGCGCCAGCAGCCCGGGACAAGTTAACGAGCAGTACTTC. It is translated as CASSPGQVNEQYF. The rearrangement uses TRBV4-1 and TRBJ2-7, with D possibly being TRBD1 (6 bases). The CDR3 runs 13 residues. Trimming took off 4 bases at V and 5 bases at J, with 12 bases between the two ends. The germline gives CDR1 MGHRA, CDR2 YSYEKL.

The chain employs TRBV18 and TRBJ1-2; 7 bases fit TRBD1. In germline, CDR1 is KGHSH, CDR2 LQKENI. The CDR3 runs to 14 residues. The ends lost 3 bases at V and 8 bases at J; junction bases unmatched: 9. CDR3 in DNA: TGTGCCAGCTCACCTCGGGACAGCGTCGGCGGCTACACCTTC. It is translated as CASSPRDSVGGYTF.

The V and J genes are TRBV6-7 and TRBJ1-2; 7 positions match TRBD1. TRBV6-7 is flagged as an ORF with uncertain function. The CDR3 sequence is 15 residues long. J was trimmed by 6 bases and V by 2 bases; bases with no gene match: 9. The CDR3 coding sequence is TGTGCCAGCAGTTACCCCCTAAGGGGGCCGGATGGCTACACCTTC. It yields the protein CASSYPLRGPDGYTF.

The chain is built from TRBV7-9 and TRBJ2-3; a weak D match, TRBD2 (6 bases). Per the germline V gene, CDR1 is SEHNR and CDR2 is FQNEAQ (reference sequence). The CDR3 totals 17 residues. V was trimmed by 1 base and J by 0 bases, leaving 14 bases between them. Here the CDR3 reads CASSLGAGPTSTDTQYF. For the CDR3, the DNA is TGTGCCAGCAGCTTAGGGGCGGGACCTACGAGCACAGATACGCAGTATTTT.

CDR3 nucleotides: TGTGCCAGTAGTCCCCTGGACAGGTTGAACACTGAAGCTTTCTTT. It encodes CASSPLDRLNTEAFF. J is TRBJ1-1 and V is TRBV19; 7 bases map to TRBD1. With 5 bases clipped from V and 0 bases from J, the junction kept 6 bases outside the gene matches. The germline V gene has CDR1 LNHDA and CDR2 SQIVND (reference sequence). This CDR3 has 15 residues.

V and J are TRBV30 and TRBJ1-2; TRBD1 agrees at 9 bases. Germline CDR1 and CDR2: GTSNPN and SVGIG (reference sequence). The CDR3 has 14 residues. The J segment lost 6 bases and the V segment lost 4 bases, leaving 9 bases of the junction unmatched. DNA for the CDR3: TGTGCCTGGACTGCAATTGGACAGGGGCATGGCTACACCTTC. Encoded protein: CAWTAIGQGHGYTF.

The J gene is TRBJ1-1, the V gene TRBV7-9; the match to TRBD1 covers 9 bases. V was pared by 8 bases and J by 2 bases, with 6 bases of the junction left unmatched. In germline, CDR1 is SEHNR, CDR2 FQNEAQ (reference sequence). The CDR3 has 14 amino acids. CDR3 region: CASRPGQGNTEAFF. DNA of the CDR3: TGTGCCAGCCGCCCGGGACAGGGAAACACTGAAGCTTTCTTT.

The rearrangement joins TRBV30 to TRBJ2-4; 12 bases fit TRBD1. V lost 5 bases and J lost 3; bases outside the gene matches: 8. Germline V gene data show CDR1 as GTSNPN and CDR2 as SVGIG (reference sequence). This CDR3 has 16 residues. The CDR3 bases are TGTGCCTGGGATCCGGGACAGGGGGCCGTCAAAAACATTCAGTACTTC. As protein: CAWDPGQGAVKNIQYF.

V gene TRBV19 combines with J gene TRBJ1-3; a weak D match, TRBD1 (6 bases). The V and J ends lost 3 bases and 4 bases respectively, with 10 bases between them. Germline values: CDR1 LNHDA, CDR2 SQIVND (reference sequence). CDR3 length: 14 amino acids. CDR3 DNA sequence: TGTGCCAGTAGTATTCCCGGACAGGGAAACACCATATATTTT. Translated: CASSIPGQGNTIYF.

This clone was seen more than once but under ten times. This chain connects TRBV5-4 to TRBJ2-2; TRBD2 aligns across 13 bases. With 4 bases clipped from V and 3 bases from J, the junction kept 6 bases outside the gene matches. The CDR3 loop spans 17 amino acids. CDR1 SGHNT and CDR2 YYREEE come from the germline V gene (reference sequence). CDR3 in DNA: TGTGCCAGCAGCCCCGGAGGACTAGCGGGGGACACCGGGGAGCTGTTTTTT. It encodes CASSPGGLAGDTGELFF. Full variable domain (missing parts from reference TRBV5-4 and TRBJ2-2): ETGVTQSPTHLIKTRGQQVTLRCSSQSGHNTVSWYQQALGQGPQFIFQYYREEENGRGNFPPRFSGLQFPNYSSELNVNALELDDSALYLCASSPGGLAGDTGELFFGEGSRLTVL.